This entry is about one T cell receptor beta chain. Its antigen is undetermined. The sample belongs to a study of identical twins. General study results and limits: Invariant MAIT and iNKT cells may have partly biased zero-insertion analyses. The study found that models underestimated out-of-frame TCR alpha sharing in monozygotic twins. Alpha sequences out of frame and shared by twins had excess low generation probability.

With template switching, a universal primer site was added, and the cDNA carried unique molecular identifiers. TCRdb fed the 5' RACE reads into MiXCR, producing one record per CDR3 protein. The table has around 18,000 distinct CDR3 sequences, approximately 71% seen once; the top ten hold under 7%. This CDR3 has 18 residues. After removal of 5 bases from V and 2 bases from J, the junction contained 18 bases not matched to a gene. Per the germline V gene, CDR1 is SNHLY and CDR2 is FYNNEI. This clonotype was sampled from a woman younger than 30 in good health. This table probably holds off-target reads from a library built for another chain. The chain couples TRBV2 to TRBJ2-7; TRBD1 matches at 7 bases. The sequenced sample was memory (CD45RO+) T cells sorted from blood. CDR3 DNA sequence: TGTGCCAGCAGTCCTGCGACAGGGATCAGCCTCCTAGCCTACGAGCAGTACTTC. It translates to CASSPATGISLLAYEQYF.